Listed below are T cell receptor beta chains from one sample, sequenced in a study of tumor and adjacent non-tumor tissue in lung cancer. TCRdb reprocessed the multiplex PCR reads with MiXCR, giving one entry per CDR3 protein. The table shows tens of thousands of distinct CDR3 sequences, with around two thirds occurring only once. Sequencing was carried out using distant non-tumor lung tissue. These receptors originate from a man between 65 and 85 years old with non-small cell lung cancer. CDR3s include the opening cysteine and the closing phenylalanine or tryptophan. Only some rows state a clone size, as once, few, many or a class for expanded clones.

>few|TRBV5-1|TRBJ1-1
CASRQDTLNTEAFF
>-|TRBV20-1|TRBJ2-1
CSAPNLTYNEQFF
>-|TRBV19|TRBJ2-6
CASSRGQGAPGVNVLTF
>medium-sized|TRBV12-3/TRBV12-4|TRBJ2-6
CASGGNSGANVLTF
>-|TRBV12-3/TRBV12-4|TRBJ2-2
CTSSPGGLAGENTGELFF
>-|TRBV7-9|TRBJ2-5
CDNSHGLAGVIETQYF
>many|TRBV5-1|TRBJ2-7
CASSEGSLADYEQYF
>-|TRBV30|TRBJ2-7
CAWNARYEQYF
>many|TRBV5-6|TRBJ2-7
CASSLTGRSYEQYF
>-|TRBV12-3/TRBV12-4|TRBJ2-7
CANSFGHPVSYEQYF
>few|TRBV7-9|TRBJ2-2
CACSFPHELFF
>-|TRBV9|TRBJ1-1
CASSGAQGVNTEAFF
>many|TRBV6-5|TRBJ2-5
CASSPIRPSQETQYF
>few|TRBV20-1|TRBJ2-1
CSATRPTGAAEQFF
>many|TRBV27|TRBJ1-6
CASSSPPGDVRSPLHF
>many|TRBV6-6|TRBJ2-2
CASSDMRTGELFF
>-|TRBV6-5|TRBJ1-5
CGSQGGRSLNQPQHF
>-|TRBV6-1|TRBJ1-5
CASSSDRNYQPHF
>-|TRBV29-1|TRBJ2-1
CSVVAGINNEQFF
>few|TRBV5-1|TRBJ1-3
CASSPFQGNSGNTIYF
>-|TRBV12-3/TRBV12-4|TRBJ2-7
CASSLGRGQSSYVQYF
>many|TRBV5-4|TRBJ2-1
CAAGWRNEQFF
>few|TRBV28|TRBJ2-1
CASSLSRPIGQFF
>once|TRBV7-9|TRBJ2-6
CASSWRSSGANLLTF
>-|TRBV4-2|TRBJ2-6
CAISQDGGSGANILTF
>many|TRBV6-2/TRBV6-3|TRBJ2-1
CASSYGVAGGEQFF
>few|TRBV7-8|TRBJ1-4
CASRRDSRNEKLFF
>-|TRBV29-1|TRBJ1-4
CSVEGPSGGEKLFF
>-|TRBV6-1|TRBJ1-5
CASGQHSNQPQHF
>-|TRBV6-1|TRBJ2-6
CASSAEDSSGARVLTF
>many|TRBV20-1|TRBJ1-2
CSARDLGVYGYTF
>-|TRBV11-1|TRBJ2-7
CASSLIERTHEQHF
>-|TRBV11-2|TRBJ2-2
CASSFGGSVTGELFF
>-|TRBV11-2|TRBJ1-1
CVSSLGQGLPETFF
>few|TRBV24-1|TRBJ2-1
CATSLAGATYNEQFF
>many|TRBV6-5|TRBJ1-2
CASTFRAGGQGYTF
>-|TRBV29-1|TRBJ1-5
CIVDIGTGRSGNQPQHF
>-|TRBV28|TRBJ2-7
CASSLMGLAGYEEQYF
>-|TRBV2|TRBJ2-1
CASSVAGGGYYNEEFF
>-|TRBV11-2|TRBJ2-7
CASSSGPLLVHEQYF
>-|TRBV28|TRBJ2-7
CASRISWILYEQYF
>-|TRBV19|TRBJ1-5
CASSFLGQARNQPQHF